The subject of this entry is one T cell receptor (beta chain). The data belong to a study of blood T cell repertoires in COVID-19. Study-wide background: PBMCs, B-cell-depleted T cells, or T cells were the source of the cDNA or gDNA that made up the material.

In the authors' workflow: The assay estimated nucleated cells by amplifying reference gene primers. Using immunoSEQ multiplex PCR, the repertoire was profiled, and TCRdb retains in-frame clones only, with some absent. V, J and clone size reflect that table, while D and trimming were determined from the DNA. Of tens of thousands of clones in the sample, about 89% were seen once. The CDR3 loop spans 14 amino acids. Deletions cut 1 base from V and 5 bases from J, with 11 bases between. In germline, CDR1 is LGHDT, CDR2 YNNKEL (reference sequence). The rearrangement joins TRBV3-1 (or the pseudogene TRBV3-2) to TRBJ2-5, with no clear D. This TCR derives from a man aged 50 or older with COVID-19, enrolled during active disease. Sequenced input: peripheral blood. The CDR3 nucleotides read TGTGCCAGCAGCCAAGCGAGTGGTTCGGAGACCCAGTACTTC. This encodes CASSQASGSETQYF.